The 6 T cell receptor beta chains presented below share a single source sample, sequenced in a study of blood T cell repertoires in COVID-19 (dated by TCRdb to about 2020). Library preparation employed the immunoSEQ multiplex PCR assay. The immuneACCESS repertoire file appears here via TCRdb, limited to in-frame rearrangements. These files lack a portion of the clones; in checked studies, under half of the deficit traces to unresolved V genes, and the cause of the others is not known. The sample table contains about 100,000 clones; only one count was recorded for 80% to 95% of them. 5.7% of the sample lies in the top ten. Sequences were obtained from peripheral blood. The receptors stem from a man aged 65 to 85 with acute or convalescent COVID-19.

As DNA, the CDR3 is TGTGCCAGCGGCCCTTACAGGGGGAGCGAAAAACTGTTTTTT. It specifies CASGPYRGSEKLFF. V is TRBV6-5 and J is TRBJ1-4; 8 nucleotides agree with TRBD1. J was trimmed by 8 bases and V by 8 bases; bases with no gene match: 10. CDR1 is MNHEY, CDR2 SVGAGI, per germline. This CDR3 has 14 residues.

CDR3 in DNA: TGTGCCAGCAGTTCATCCGGGACTAGCGGGAGTGGCGGGGAGCTGTTTTTT. The encoded protein is CASSSSGTSGSGGELFF. This chain uses TRBV27 with TRBJ2-2; 14 bases align to TRBD2. The CDR3 is 17 residues long. CDR1 MNHEY and CDR2 SMNVEV come from the germline V gene (reference sequence). V gave up 4 bases and J gave up 7 bases; unmatched junction bases: 8.

DNA of the CDR3: TGTGCCAGCAGTTACTCGCAGGGAAATTTTTTGGATACGCAGTATTTT. It codes for CASSYSQGNFLDTQYF. The chain has TRBV6-5 and TRBJ2-3; the D gene is possibly TRBD1 (5 bases). Trimming left V 0 bases short and J 6 bases short, with 16 bases between. CDR3 size: 16 residues. Germline loops: CDR1 MNHEY, CDR2 SVGAGI.

The chain employs TRBV27 and TRBJ2-7; the match to TRBD1 covers 9 bases. The CDR3 length is 15 residues. J was trimmed by 2 bases and V by 6 bases; bases with no gene match: 8. The germline CDR1 and CDR2 sequences are MNHEY and SMNVEV (reference sequence). This CDR3 reads CASRSGTGNPYEQYF. The CDR3 nucleotides read TGTGCCAGCAGATCCGGGACAGGGAATCCCTACGAGCAGTACTTC.

The J gene is TRBJ1-1, the V gene TRBV15, with a weak D call TRBD1 (6 bases). V shed 0 bases and J shed 8 bases, with 13 bases lying between them. Germline CDR1 LNHNV, CDR2 YYDKDF (reference sequence). The CDR3 is 14 amino acids. This chain's CDR3 is CATSREGAVGEAFF. DNA for the CDR3: TGTGCCACCAGCAGAGAGGGGGCCGTGGGGGAAGCTTTCTTT.

The gene calls are TRBV30 and TRBJ1-2; D gene uncertain. The ends were cut back, 8 bases at V and 8 bases at J, with 18 bases in the middle. This CDR3 contains 12 residues. CDR1 is GTSNPN and CDR2 is SVGIG in the germline V gene (reference sequence). The CDR3 spells CATVESLSGYTF. CDR3 DNA: TGTGCCACTGTCGAGTCCCTTTCGGGCTACACCTTC.